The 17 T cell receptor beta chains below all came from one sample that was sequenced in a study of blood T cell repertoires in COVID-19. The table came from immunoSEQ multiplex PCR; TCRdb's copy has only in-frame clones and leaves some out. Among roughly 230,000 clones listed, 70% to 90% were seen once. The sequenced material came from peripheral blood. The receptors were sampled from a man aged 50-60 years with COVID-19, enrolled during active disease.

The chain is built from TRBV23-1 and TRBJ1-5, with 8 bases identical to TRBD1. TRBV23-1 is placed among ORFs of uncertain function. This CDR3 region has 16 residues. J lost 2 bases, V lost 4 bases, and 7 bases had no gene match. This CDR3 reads CASSPWTGMGNQPQHF. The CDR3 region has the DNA TGCGCCAGCAGTCCTTGGACAGGGATGGGCAATCAGCCCCAGCATTTT.

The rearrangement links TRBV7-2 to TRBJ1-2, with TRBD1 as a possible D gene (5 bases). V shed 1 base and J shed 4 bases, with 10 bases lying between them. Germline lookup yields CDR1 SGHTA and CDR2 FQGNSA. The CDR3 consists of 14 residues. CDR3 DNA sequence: TGTGCCAGCAGCTTAGGCGGGACGCTCTATGGCTACACCTTC. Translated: CASSLGGTLYGYTF.

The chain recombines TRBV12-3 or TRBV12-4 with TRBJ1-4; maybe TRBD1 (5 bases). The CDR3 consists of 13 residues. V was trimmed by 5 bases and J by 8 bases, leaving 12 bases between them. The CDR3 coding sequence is TGTGCCAGCAGTCGGGGGGGTAGAGAAAAACTGTTTTTT. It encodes CASSRGGREKLFF.

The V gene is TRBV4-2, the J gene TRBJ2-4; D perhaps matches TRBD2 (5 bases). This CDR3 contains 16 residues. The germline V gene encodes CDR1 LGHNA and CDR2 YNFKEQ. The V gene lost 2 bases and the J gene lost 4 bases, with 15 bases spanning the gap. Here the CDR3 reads CASSQTSTGVKNIQYF. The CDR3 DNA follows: TGTGCCAGCAGCCAAACGAGCACCGGGGTGAAAAACATTCAGTACTTC.

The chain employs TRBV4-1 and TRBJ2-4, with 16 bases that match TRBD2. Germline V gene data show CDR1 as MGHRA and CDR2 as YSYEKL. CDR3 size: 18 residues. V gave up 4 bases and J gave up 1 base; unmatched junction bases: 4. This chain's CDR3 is CASSLGLAGGPAKNIQYF. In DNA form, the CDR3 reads TGCGCCAGCAGCCTGGGACTAGCGGGGGGGCCGGCCAAAAACATTCAGTACTTC.

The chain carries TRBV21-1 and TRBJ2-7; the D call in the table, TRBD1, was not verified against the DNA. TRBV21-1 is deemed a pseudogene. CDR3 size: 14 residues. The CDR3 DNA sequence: TGTGCCAGCAGCAGAGTGGACAGGGGGTACGAGCAGTACTTC. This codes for CASSRVDRGYEQYF.

The CDR3 protein is CASARDRVYGYTF. CDR3 sequence (DNA): TGTGCTAGTGCCCGGGACAGGGTGTATGGCTACACCTTC. This sequence joins TRBV12-5 and TRBJ1-2, with 9 bases that match TRBD1. The CDR3 has 13 residues. The germline CDR1 and CDR2 sequences are LGHNT and FRNRAP. Trimming removed 7 bases from V and 5 bases from J; junction bases left unmatched: 5.

The CDR3 reads CASSSSYMNTEAFF. The CDR3 nucleotides read TGTGCCAGCTCATCCTCCTATATGAACACTGAAGCTTTCTTT. This sequence joins TRBV5-6 and TRBJ1-1; D call uncertain. Per the germline V gene, CDR1 is SGHDT and CDR2 is YYEEEE. This CDR3 has 14 amino acids. The ends were cut back, 7 bases at V and 0 bases at J, with 13 bases in the middle.

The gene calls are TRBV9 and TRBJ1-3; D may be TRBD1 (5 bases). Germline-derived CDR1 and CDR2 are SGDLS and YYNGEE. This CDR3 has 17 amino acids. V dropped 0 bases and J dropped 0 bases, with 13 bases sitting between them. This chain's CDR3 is CASSVGRGPSSGNTIYF. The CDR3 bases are TGTGCCAGCAGCGTAGGGCGGGGACCTAGCTCTGGAAACACCATATATTTT.

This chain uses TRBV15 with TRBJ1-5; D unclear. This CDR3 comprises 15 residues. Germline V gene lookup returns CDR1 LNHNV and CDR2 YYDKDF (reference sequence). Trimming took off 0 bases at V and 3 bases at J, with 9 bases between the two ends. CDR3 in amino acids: CATSRDRGINQPQHF. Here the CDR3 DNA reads TGTGCCACCAGCAGAGACCGAGGGATCAATCAGCCCCAGCATTTT.

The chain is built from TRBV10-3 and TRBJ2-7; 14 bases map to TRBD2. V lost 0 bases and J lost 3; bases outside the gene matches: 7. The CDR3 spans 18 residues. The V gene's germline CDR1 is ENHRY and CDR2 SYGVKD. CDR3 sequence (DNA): TGTGCCATCAGTGAGTCTGGGACTAGCGGGGGTCGGCTCTACGAGCAGTACTTC. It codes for CAISESGTSGGRLYEQYF.

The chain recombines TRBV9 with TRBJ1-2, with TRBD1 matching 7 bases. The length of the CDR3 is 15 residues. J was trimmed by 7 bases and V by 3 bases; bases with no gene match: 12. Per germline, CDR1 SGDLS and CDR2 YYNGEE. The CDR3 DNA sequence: TGTGCCAGCAGCGGGCGACAGGGAGCAGCTAGTGGCTACACCTTC. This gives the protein CASSGRQGAASGYTF.

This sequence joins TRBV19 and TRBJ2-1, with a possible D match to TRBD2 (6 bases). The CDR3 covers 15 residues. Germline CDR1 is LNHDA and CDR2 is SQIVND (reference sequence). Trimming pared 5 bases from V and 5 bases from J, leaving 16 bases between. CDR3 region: CASSVISGGNNEQFF. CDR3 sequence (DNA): TGTGCCAGTAGTGTAATCTCCGGGGGTAACAATGAGCAGTTCTTC.

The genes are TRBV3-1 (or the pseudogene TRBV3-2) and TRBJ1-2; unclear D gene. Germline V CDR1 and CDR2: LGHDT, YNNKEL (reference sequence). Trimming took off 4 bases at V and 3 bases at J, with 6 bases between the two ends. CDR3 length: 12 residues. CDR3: CASSPLDYGYTF. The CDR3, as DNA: TGTGCCAGCAGCCCCCTTGACTATGGCTACACCTTC.

The CDR3 DNA follows: TGTGCCACCAAAACAGGTGCAAACACTGAAGCTTTCTTT. Residues: CATKTGANTEAFF. The chain employs TRBV5-4 and TRBJ1-1, with D possibly TRBD1 on 5 matching bases. Germline CDR1 and CDR2: SGHNT and YYREEE (reference sequence). The CDR3 sequence is 13 residues long. Between the trimmed V and J ends, which lost 9 bases and 2 bases, there was a span of 14 bases.

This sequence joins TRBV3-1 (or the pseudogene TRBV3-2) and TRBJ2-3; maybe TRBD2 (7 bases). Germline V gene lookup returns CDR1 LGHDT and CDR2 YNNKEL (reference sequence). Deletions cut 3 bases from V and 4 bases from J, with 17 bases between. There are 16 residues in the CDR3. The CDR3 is CASSHTGVGGADTQYF. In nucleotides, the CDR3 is TGTGCCAGCAGCCACACAGGTGTAGGGGGGGCAGATACGCAGTATTTT.

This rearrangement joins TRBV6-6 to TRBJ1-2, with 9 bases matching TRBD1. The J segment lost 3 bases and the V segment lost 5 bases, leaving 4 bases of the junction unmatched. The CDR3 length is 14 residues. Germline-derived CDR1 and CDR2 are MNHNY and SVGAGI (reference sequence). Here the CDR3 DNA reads TGTGCCAGCAGTAGGGACAGGGCGGACTATGGCTACACCTTC. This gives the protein CASSRDRADYGYTF.